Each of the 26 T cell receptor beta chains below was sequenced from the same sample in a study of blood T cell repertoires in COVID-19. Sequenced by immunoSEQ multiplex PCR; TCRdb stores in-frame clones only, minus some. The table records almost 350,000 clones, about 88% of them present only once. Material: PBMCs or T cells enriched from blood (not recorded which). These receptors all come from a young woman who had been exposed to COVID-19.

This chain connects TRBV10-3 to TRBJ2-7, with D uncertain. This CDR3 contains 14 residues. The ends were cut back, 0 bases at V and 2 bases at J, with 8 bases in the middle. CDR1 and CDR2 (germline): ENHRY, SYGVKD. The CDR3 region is CAISESSQPYEQYF. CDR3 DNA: TGTGCCATCAGTGAGTCGTCACAGCCCTACGAGCAGTACTTC.

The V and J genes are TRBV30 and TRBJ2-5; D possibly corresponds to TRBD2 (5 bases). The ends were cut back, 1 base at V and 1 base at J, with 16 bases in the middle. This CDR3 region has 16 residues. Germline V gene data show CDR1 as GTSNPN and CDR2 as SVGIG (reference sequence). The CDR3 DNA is TGTGCCTGGAGTGATCGGGTGGACTCGCTCCAAGAGACCCAGTACTTC. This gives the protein CAWSDRVDSLQETQYF.

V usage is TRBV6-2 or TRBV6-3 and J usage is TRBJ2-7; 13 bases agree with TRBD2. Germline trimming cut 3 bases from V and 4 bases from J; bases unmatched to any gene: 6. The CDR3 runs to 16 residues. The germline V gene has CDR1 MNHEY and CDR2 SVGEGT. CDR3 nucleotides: TGTGCCAGCAGTTATTCAAGGACTAGCGGGAGTTACGAGCAGTACTTC. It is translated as CASSYSRTSGSYEQYF.

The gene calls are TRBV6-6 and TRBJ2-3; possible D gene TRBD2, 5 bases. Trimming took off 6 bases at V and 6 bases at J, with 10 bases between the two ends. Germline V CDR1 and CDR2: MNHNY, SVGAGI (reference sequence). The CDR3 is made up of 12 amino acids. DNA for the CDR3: TGTGCCAGCAGCCTAGCAGCCGATACGCAGTATTTT. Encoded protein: CASSLAADTQYF.

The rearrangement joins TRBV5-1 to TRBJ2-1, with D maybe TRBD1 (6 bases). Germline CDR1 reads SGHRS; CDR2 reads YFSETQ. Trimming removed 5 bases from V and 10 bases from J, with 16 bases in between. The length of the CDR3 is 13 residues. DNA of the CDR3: TGCGCCAGCAGTATGCTAGGGGGTAGGGAGCAGTTCTTC. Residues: CASSMLGGREQFF.

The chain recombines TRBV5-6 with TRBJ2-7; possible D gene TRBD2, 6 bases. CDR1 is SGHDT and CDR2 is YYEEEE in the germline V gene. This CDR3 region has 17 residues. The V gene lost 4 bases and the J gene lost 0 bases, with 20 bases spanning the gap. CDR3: CASSTGLLANPSYEQYF. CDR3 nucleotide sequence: TGTGCCAGCAGCACGGGCCTTCTAGCGAACCCCTCCTACGAGCAGTACTTC.

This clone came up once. The CDR3 bases are TGTGCCAGTAGTATAGTCGCGGGGGGGAACACCGGGGAGCTGTTTTTT. This encodes CASSIVAGGNTGELFF. The rearrangement uses TRBV19 and TRBJ2-2; TRBD2 agrees at 8 bases. CDR1 and CDR2 from the germline V gene are LNHDA and SQIVND (reference sequence). The CDR3 extends over 16 amino acids. V was pared by 1 base and J by 1 base, with 2 bases of the junction left unmatched.

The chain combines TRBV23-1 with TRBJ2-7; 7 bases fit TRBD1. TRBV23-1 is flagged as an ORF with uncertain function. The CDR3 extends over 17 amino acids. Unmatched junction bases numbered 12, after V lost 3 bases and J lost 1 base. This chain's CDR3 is CASSHPNRDSESYEQYF. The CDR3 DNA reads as TGCGCCAGCAGTCACCCGAACCGGGACAGCGAATCCTACGAGCAGTACTTC.

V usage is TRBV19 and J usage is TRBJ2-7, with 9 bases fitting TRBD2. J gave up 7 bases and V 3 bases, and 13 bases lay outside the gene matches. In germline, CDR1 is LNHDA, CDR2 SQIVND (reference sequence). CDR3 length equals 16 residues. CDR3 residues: CASSMGSGRISEEQYF. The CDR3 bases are TGTGCCAGTAGTATGGGTAGCGGGAGAATTTCTGAAGAGCAGTACTTC.

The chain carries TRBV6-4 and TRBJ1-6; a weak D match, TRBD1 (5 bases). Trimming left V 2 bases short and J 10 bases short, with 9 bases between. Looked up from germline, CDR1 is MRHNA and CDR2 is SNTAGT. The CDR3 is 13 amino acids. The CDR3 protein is CASSDGAGSPLHF. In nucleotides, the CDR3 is TGTGCCAGCAGTGACGGGGCCGGATCACCCCTCCACTTT.

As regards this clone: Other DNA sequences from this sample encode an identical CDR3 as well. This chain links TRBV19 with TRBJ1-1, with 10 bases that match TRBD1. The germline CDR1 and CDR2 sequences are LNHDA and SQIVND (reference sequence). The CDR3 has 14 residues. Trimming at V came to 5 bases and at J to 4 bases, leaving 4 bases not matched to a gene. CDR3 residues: CASSATGGGTEAFF. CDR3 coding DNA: TGTGCCAGTAGTGCGACAGGGGGCGGCACTGAAGCTTTCTTT.

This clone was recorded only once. The CDR3 loop reads CSVEDLFYGYTF. The DNA for the CDR3 is TGCAGCGTTGAAGACCTATTCTATGGCTACACCTTC. The gene calls are TRBV29-1 and TRBJ1-2; D remains ambiguous. Germline CDR1 SQVTM, CDR2 ANQGSEA. This CDR3 region has 12 residues. The V end lost 0 bases, the J end lost 4 bases, and 6 bases lay between the germline ends.

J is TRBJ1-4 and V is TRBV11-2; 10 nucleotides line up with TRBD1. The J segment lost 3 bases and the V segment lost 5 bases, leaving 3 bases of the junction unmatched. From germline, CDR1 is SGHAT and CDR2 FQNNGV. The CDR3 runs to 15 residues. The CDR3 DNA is TGTGCCAGCAGCCCGGGACAGGGGTCTAATGAAAAACTGTTTTTT. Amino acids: CASSPGQGSNEKLFF.

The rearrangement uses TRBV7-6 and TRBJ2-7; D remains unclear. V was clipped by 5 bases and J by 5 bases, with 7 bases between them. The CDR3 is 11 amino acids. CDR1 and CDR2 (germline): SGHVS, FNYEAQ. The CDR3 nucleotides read TGTGCCAGCAGCCCCCATGACGAGCAGTACTTC. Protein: CASSPHDEQYF.

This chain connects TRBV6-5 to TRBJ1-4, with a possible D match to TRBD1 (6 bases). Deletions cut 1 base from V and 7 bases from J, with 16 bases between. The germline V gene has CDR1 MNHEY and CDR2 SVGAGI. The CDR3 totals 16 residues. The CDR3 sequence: CASSYWGEGVSEKLFF. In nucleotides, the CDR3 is TGTGCCAGCAGTTACTGGGGGGAGGGGGTTTCTGAAAAACTGTTTTTT.

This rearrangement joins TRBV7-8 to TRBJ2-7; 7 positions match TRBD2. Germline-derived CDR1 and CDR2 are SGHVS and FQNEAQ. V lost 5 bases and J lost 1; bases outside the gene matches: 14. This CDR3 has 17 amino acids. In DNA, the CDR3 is TGTGCCAGCAGCATCCGTCCCGGGACTAAGTTATCCTACGAGCAGTACTTC. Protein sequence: CASSIRPGTKLSYEQYF. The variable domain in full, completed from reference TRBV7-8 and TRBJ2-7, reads GAGVSQSPRYKVAKRGQDVALRCDPISGHVSLFWYQQALGQGPEFLTYFQNEAQLDKSGLPSDRFFAERPEGSVSTLKIQRTQQEDSAVYLCASSIRPGTKLSYEQYFGPGTRLTVT.

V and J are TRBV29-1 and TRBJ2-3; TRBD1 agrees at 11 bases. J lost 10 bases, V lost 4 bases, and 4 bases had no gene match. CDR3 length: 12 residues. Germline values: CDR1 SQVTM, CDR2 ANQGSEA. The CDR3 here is CSVVMGQGAQYF. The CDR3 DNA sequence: TGCAGCGTTGTTATGGGACAGGGGGCGCAGTATTTT.

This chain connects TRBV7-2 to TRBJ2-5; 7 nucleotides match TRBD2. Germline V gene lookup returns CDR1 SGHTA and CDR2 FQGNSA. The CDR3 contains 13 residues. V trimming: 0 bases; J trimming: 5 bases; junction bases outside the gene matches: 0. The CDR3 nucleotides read TGTGCCAGCAGCTTAGCGGGAGGGGAGACCCAGTACTTC. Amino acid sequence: CASSLAGGETQYF.

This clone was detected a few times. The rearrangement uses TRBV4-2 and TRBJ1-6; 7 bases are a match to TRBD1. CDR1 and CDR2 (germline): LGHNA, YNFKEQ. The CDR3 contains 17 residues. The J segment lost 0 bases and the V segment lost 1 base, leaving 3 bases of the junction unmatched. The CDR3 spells CASSQANRGSYNSPLHF. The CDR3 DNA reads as TGTGCCAGCAGCCAAGCTAACAGGGGCTCCTATAATTCACCCCTCCACTTT.

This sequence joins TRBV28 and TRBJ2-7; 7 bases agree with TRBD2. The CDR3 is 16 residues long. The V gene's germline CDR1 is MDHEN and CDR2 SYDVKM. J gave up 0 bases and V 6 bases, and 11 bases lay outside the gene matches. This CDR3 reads CASRLERAGVSYEQYF. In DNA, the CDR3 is TGTGCCAGCAGGCTGGAGAGGGCGGGAGTCTCCTACGAGCAGTACTTC.

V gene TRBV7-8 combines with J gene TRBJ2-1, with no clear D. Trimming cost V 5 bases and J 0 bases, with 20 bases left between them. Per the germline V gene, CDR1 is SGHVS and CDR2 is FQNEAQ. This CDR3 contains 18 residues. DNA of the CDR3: TGTGCCAGCAGCCCTCGGAGTCTGGCGTCCGACTCCTACAATGAGCAGTTCTTC. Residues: CASSPRSLASDSYNEQFF. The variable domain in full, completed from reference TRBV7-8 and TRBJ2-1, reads GAGVSQSPRYKVAKRGQDVALRCDPISGHVSLFWYQQALGQGPEFLTYFQNEAQLDKSGLPSDRFFAERPEGSVSTLKIQRTQQEDSAVYLCASSPRSLASDSYNEQFFGPGTRLTVL.

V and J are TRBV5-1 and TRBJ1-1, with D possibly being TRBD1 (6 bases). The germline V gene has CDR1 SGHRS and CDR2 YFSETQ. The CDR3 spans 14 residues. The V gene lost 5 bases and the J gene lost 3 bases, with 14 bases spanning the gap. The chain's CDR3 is CASSRGAPDTEAFF. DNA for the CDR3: TGCGCCAGCAGTCGGGGGGCGCCGGACACTGAAGCTTTCTTT.

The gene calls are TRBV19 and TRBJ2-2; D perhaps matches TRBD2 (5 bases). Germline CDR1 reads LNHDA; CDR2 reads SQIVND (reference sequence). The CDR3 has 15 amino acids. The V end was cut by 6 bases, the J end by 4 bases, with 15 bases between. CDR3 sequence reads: CASSGTPAGTGELFF. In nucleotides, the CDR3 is TGTGCCAGTAGCGGTACCCCGGCGGGCACCGGGGAGCTGTTTTTT. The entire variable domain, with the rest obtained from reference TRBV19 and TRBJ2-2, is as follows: DGGITQSPKYLFRKEGQNVTLSCEQNLNHDAMYWYRQDPGQGLRLIYYSQIVNDFQKGDIAEGYSVSREKKESFPLTVTSAQKNPTAFYLCASSGTPAGTGELFFGEGSRLTVL.

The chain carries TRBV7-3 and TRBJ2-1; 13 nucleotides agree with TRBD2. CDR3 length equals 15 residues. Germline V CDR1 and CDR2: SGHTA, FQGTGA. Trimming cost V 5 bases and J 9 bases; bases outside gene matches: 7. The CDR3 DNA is TGTGCCAGCAGCCCCGGGACTAGCGGGACCAGTGAGCAGTTCTTC. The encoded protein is CASSPGTSGTSEQFF. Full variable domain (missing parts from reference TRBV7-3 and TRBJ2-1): GAGVSQTPSNKVTEKGKYVELRCDPISGHTALYWYRQSLGQGPEFLIYFQGTGAADDSGLPNDRFFAVRPEGSVSTLKIQRTERGDSAVYLCASSPGTSGTSEQFFGPGTRLTVL.

CDR3 amino acids: CASSTRRGGYEQYF. Written as DNA, the CDR3 is TGTGCCAGCAGTACACGAAGAGGGGGCTACGAGCAGTACTTC. J is TRBJ2-7 and V is TRBV6-5; D is possibly TRBD1 (6 bases). The CDR3 length is 14 residues. Germline CDR1 reads MNHEY; CDR2 reads SVGAGI. The V end lost 5 bases, the J end lost 3 bases, and 14 bases lay between the germline ends.

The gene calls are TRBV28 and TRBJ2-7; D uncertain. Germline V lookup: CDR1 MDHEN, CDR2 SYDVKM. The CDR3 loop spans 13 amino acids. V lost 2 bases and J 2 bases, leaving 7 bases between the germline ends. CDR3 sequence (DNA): TGTGCCAGCAGTTTACCCCTAACCTACGAGCAGTACTTC. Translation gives CASSLPLTYEQYF.